This T cell receptor beta chain was retrieved from a study of long-term antiretroviral therapy in people with HIV. Germline V lookup: CDR1 LNHDA, CDR2 SQIVND (reference sequence). Trimming stripped 7 bases from V and 0 bases from J, with 10 bases between. There are 14 residues in the CDR3. With survey level as its setting, the immunoSEQ assay was v3.0. The assay was immunoSEQ multiplex PCR, and TCRdb's table has in-frame clones only and misses some. The sample gives 10,000 to 12,000 clones, around 83% of which show up once; around an eighth is in the top ten. This specimen was unsorted PBMCs, taken 1.2 years after starting antiretroviral therapy. The TCR originated in a man aged 35 to 55 with HIV. This rearrangement joins TRBV19 to TRBJ1-3, with D hard to call. The CDR3 reads CASKTSDSGNTIYF. The CDR3 bases are TGTGCCAGTAAAACCTCTGACTCTGGAAACACCATATATTTT.